These 21 T cell receptor beta chains came from one sample sequenced in a study of cytomegalovirus exposure and HLA in healthy donors. The study ran its PCR with 60 Vbeta and 13 Jbeta primers. The assay was immunoSEQ multiplex PCR, and TCRdb's table has in-frame clones only and misses some. The repertoire holds about 160,000 clones, with over 80% as singletons. Sequenced: PBMCs. The receptor source for this set is a girl aged 10-17 years in good health and CMV-seropositive.

This clone was seen just once. The chain couples TRBV27 to TRBJ1-1, with D uncertain. The germline V gene encodes CDR1 MNHEY and CDR2 SMNVEV (reference sequence). The CDR3 has 13 residues. Trimming left V 3 bases short and J 2 bases short, with 7 bases between. CDR3 amino acids: CASSFGPNTEAFF. CDR3 in DNA: TGTGCCAGCAGTTTTGGGCCAAACACTGAAGCTTTCTTT.

This clone showed up just a few times. The chain recombines TRBV5-6 with TRBJ1-1; 9 nucleotides line up with TRBD1. CDR1 is SGHDT and CDR2 is YYEEEE in the germline V gene. The CDR3 loop spans 16 amino acids. The J segment lost 0 bases and the V segment lost 4 bases, leaving 7 bases of the junction unmatched. The CDR3 DNA sequence: TGTGCCAGCAGCCTCGGGACAGGGAACATGAACACTGAAGCTTTCTTT. Protein: CASSLGTGNMNTEAFF. Combining the CDR3 with reference TRBV5-6 and TRBJ1-1 gives the whole variable domain DAGVTQSPTHLIKTRGQQVTLRCSPKSGHDTVSWYQQALGQGPQFIFQYYEEEERQRGNFPDRFSGHQFPNYSSELNVNALLLGDSALYLCASSLGTGNMNTEAFFGQGTRLTVV.

The chain carries TRBV27 and TRBJ2-1; 11 positions match TRBD2. The V and J ends lost 6 bases and 15 bases, in that order; junction bases with no gene match: 10. Germline V gene lookup returns CDR1 MNHEY and CDR2 SMNVEV (reference sequence). This CDR3 contains 13 residues. This CDR3 is CASRLGTGTSGFF. In nucleotides, the CDR3 is TGTGCCAGCAGACTCGGAACCGGGACTAGCGGGTTCTTC.

This rearrangement joins TRBV7-2 to TRBJ2-3; 9 nucleotides align to TRBD2. Trimming cost V 1 base and J 2 bases; bases outside gene matches: 4. CDR1 and CDR2 from the germline V gene are SGHTA and FQGNSA. The CDR3 is made up of 16 amino acids. CDR3 sequence reads: CASSLGLAGLTDTQYF. The CDR3, as DNA: TGTGCCAGCAGCTTAGGGCTAGCGGGGCTCACAGATACGCAGTATTTT.

The V call is TRBV5-5, the J call TRBJ2-3; perhaps TRBD1 as D (5 bases). This CDR3 is built from 14 residues. The V end lost 4 bases, the J end lost 5 bases, and 14 bases lay between the germline ends. Germline CDR1 is SGHKS and CDR2 is YYEKEE (reference sequence). CDR3 region: CASSGRQWEDTQYF. In DNA, the CDR3 is TGTGCCAGCAGCGGTCGACAGTGGGAAGATACGCAGTATTTT.

The genes are TRBV19 and TRBJ1-5, with TRBD1 matching over 11 bases. CDR1 is LNHDA and CDR2 is SQIVND in the germline V gene (reference sequence). CDR3 length: 15 amino acids. V shed 6 bases and J 5 bases; nucleotides not matched to a gene: 6. The chain's CDR3 is CASSPGQGAYQPQHF. The CDR3 DNA is TGTGCCAGTAGCCCCGGACAGGGGGCATATCAGCCCCAGCATTTT.

This chain connects TRBV28 to TRBJ1-2; D is unclear. The V end was cut by 4 bases, the J end by 1 base, with 13 bases between. From germline, CDR1 is MDHEN and CDR2 SYDVKM. The CDR3 consists of 15 residues. Here the CDR3 reads CASSSGSTFNYGYTF. The CDR3 coding sequence is TGTGCCAGCAGTTCGGGGTCGACTTTTAACTATGGCTACACCTTC.

This clone was detected once. The J gene is TRBJ2-5, the V gene TRBV4-2; D might be TRBD2 (7 bases). The CDR3 is 16 amino acids. Trimming took 0 bases from V and 5 from J, leaving 16 bases between them. Per the germline V gene, CDR1 is LGHNA and CDR2 is YNFKEQ. The CDR3 reads CASSQDWVGGGETQYF. The CDR3 DNA reads as TGTGCCAGCAGCCAAGATTGGGTGGGAGGGGGGGAGACCCAGTACTTC.

The rearrangement uses TRBV27 and TRBJ1-1, with D tentatively TRBD1 (6 bases). Trimming took off 1 base at V and 4 bases at J, with 10 bases between the two ends. The CDR3 loop spans 14 amino acids. Germline V CDR1 and CDR2: MNHEY, SMNVEV (reference sequence). CDR3 bases: TGTGCCAGCAGTTTATTACGGGGGGCCACTGAAGCTTTCTTT. Protein sequence: CASSLLRGATEAFF.

This clone was picked up a small number of times. The rearrangement uses TRBV19 and TRBJ1-5, with 8 bases aligning to TRBD1. V was pared by 6 bases and J by 6 bases, with 10 bases of the junction left unmatched. The CDR3 loop spans 15 amino acids. Germline V lookup: CDR1 LNHDA, CDR2 SQIVND (reference sequence). The CDR3 DNA sequence: TGTGCCAGTAGCCTGACCCAGGGGGCAGCTCAGCCCCAGCATTTT. Its translation: CASSLTQGAAQPQHF.

The chain uses TRBV6-1 and TRBJ1-1; TRBD1 is a possible D gene (5 bases). This CDR3 comprises 12 residues. V was pared by 8 bases and J by 5 bases, with 12 bases between. Germline V gene lookup returns CDR1 MNHNS and CDR2 SASEGT. CDR3 DNA sequence: TGTGCCAGCGGAGACAGTTTGACTGAAGCTTTCTTT. This translates into CASGDSLTEAFF.

This chain connects TRBV21-1 to TRBJ2-7; the D call in the table, TRBD1, was not verified against the DNA. TRBV21-1 is termed a pseudogene. The CDR3 is 16 amino acids. The CDR3 nucleotides read TGTGCCAGCAGCCCACGGACGACAGGGGCTGAGTACGAGCAGTACTTC. It encodes CASSPRTTGAEYEQYF.

The chain combines TRBV7-2 with TRBJ1-1, with 8 nucleotides matching TRBD1. The CDR3 covers 15 residues. CDR1 and CDR2 from the germline V gene are SGHTA and FQGNSA. Trimming at V came to 5 bases and at J to 1 base, leaving 6 bases not matched to a gene. In DNA form, the CDR3 reads TGTGCCAGCAGCCTGAACAGGGGGGCGAACACTGAAGCTTTCTTT. The encoded protein is CASSLNRGANTEAFF. Full variable domain (remainder filled in from reference TRBV7-2 and TRBJ1-1): GAGVSQSPSNKVTEKGKDVELRCDPISGHTALYWYRQSLGQGLEFLIYFQGNSAPDKSGLPSDRFSAERTGGSVSTLTIQRTQQEDSAVYLCASSLNRGANTEAFFGQGTRLTVV.

J is TRBJ1-1 and V is TRBV7-3; 8 bases agree with TRBD1. CDR1 is SGHTA, CDR2 FQGTGA, per germline. The junction had 3 bases not matched to a gene; V was cut back by 5 bases and J by 1 base. This CDR3 spans 14 amino acids. The CDR3 coding sequence is TGTGCCAGCAGCCTAGACAGGGGGAACACTGAAGCTTTCTTT. This sequence encodes CASSLDRGNTEAFF. Variable domain in full (rest from reference TRBV7-3 and TRBJ1-1): GAGVSQTPSNKVTEKGKYVELRCDPISGHTALYWYRQSLGQGPEFLIYFQGTGAADDSGLPNDRFFAVRPEGSVSTLKIQRTERGDSAVYLCASSLDRGNTEAFFGQGTRLTVV.

This clone was seen a handful of times. V and J are TRBV21-1 and TRBJ2-7; no check of the table's D call, TRBD1, against the DNA was made. TRBV21-1 is a recognized pseudogene. This CDR3 has 14 residues. CDR3 region: CASSKENNSYEQYF. CDR3 bases: TGTGCCAGCAGCAAAGAGAACAACTCCTACGAGCAGTACTTC.

The chain is built from TRBV4-3 and TRBJ2-7, with D maybe TRBD2 (5 bases). The V and J ends lost 4 bases and 1 base respectively, with 11 bases between them. CDR3 length: 14 residues. CDR1 and CDR2 (germline): LGHNA, YSLEER. The CDR3 coding sequence is TGCGCCAGCAGCCTAGCGTCCGGATCCTACGAGCAGTACTTC. This codes for CASSLASGSYEQYF.

V usage is TRBV15 and J usage is TRBJ1-5; 7 positions match TRBD1. CDR3 length: 14 amino acids. CDR1 and CDR2 (germline): LNHNV, YYDKDF (reference sequence). V lost 5 bases, J lost 2 bases, and 3 bases stayed unmatched. CDR3 sequence reads: CATSDREGNQPQHF. CDR3 nucleotide sequence: TGTGCCACCAGCGACAGGGAGGGCAATCAGCCCCAGCATTTT.

The chain recombines TRBV28 with TRBJ2-7; no clear D. Trimming shortened V by 6 bases and J by 0 bases, and 6 bases separated the two germline ends. In germline, CDR1 is MDHEN, CDR2 SYDVKM. The CDR3 length is 12 residues. CDR3: CASSSVSYEQYF. DNA of the CDR3: TGTGCCAGCAGCTCCGTCTCCTACGAGCAGTACTTC.

The V gene is TRBV9, the J gene TRBJ2-2; TRBD2 might be the D (5 bases). Trimming took 4 bases from V and 5 from J, leaving 18 bases between them. Germline assignment: CDR1 SGDLS and CDR2 YYNGEE. The CDR3 has 16 residues. The CDR3 DNA is TGTGCCAGCAGCCCATCGGATGGGAGTTATACCGGGGAGCTGTTTTTT. Protein product: CASSPSDGSYTGELFF.

Regarding this clone: Relative to the germline gene, one junction end is altered; a read error may explain this. The same CDR3 can be traced to other DNA sequences in this sample. The V and J genes are TRBV2 and TRBJ1-2, with D perhaps matching TRBD1 (6 bases). Germline lookup yields CDR1 SNHLY and CDR2 FYNNEI. The CDR3 runs 15 residues. CDR3 protein: CASSEAGWGLFGYTF. The CDR3, as DNA: TGTGCCAGCAGTGAAGCTGGTTGGGGGCTCTTTGGCTACACTTTC.

This clone was seen a single time. V is TRBV7-2 and J is TRBJ2-5, with TRBD2 identical over 7 bases. This CDR3 comprises 17 residues. V dropped 6 bases and J dropped 1; count of bases not matched to a gene: 14. CDR1 and CDR2 (germline): SGHTA, FQGNSA. CDR3 nucleotides: TGTGCCAGCAGTCAAGGGGTCGCTAGCGGTCCCCAAGAGACCCAGTACTTC. Protein sequence: CASSQGVASGPQETQYF.